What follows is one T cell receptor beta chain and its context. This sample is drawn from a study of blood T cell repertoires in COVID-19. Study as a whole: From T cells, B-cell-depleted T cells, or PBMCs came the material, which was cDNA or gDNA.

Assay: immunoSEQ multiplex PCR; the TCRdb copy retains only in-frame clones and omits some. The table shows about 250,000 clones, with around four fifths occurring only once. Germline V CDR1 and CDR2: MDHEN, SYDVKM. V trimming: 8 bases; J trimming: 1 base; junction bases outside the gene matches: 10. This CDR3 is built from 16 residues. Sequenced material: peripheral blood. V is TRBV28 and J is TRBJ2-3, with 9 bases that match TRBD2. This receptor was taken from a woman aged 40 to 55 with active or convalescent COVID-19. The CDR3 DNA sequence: TGTGCCAGCCTGGAGGCGGGGGGGCACGGCACAGATACGCAGTATTTT. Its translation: CASLEAGGHGTDTQYF.